The 27 T cell receptor beta chains presented below share a single source sample, sequenced in a study of CD8+ T cells in alopecia areata. Isolated RNA was reverse transcribed into cDNA used as the sequencing template. Data came from immunoSEQ multiplex PCR; TCRdb stores just in-frame clones and leaves some out. The profile shows approximately 160,000 clones, roughly 60% of them singletons. This sample's treatment: oral pan-JAK inhibitor, 5-10 mg twice daily. This specimen consisted of CD4+ T cells sorted from blood, obtained at week 24, from a patient treated with tofacitinib. All receptors come from a human donor with alopecia areata.

The chain employs TRBV30 and TRBJ1-2, with unresolved D. The germline V gene has CDR1 GTSNPN and CDR2 SVGIG (reference sequence). The CDR3 contains 11 residues. V lost 7 bases, J lost 8 bases, and 14 bases lay in between. The CDR3 loop is CASTRARGYTF. In DNA form, the CDR3 reads TGTGCCTCAACAAGGGCTAGAGGCTACACCTTC. Full variable domain (remainder filled in from reference TRBV30 and TRBJ1-2): SQTIHQWPATLVQPVGSPLSLECTVEGTSNPNLYWYRQAAGRGLQLLFYSVGIGQISSEVPQNLSASRPQDRQFILSSKKLLLSDSGFYLCASTRARGYTFGSGTRLTVV.

The rearrangement uses TRBV19 and TRBJ1-5; no reliable D call. V lost 0 bases and J lost 3, with 6 bases in between. This CDR3 contains 14 residues. From germline, CDR1 is LNHDA and CDR2 SQIVND (reference sequence). The CDR3 region is CASSIERTNQPQHF. CDR3 in DNA: TGTGCCAGTAGTATAGAGCGGACCAATCAGCCCCAGCATTTT.

The chain is built from TRBV6-5 and TRBJ2-1, with TRBD2 matching 14 bases. CDR1 and CDR2 (germline): MNHEY, SVGAGI. The CDR3 is 14 residues long. J was trimmed by 10 bases and V by 6 bases; bases with no gene match: 5. In DNA form, the CDR3 reads TGTGCCAGCAGAGGACTAGCGGGGGGACGGGAGCAGTTCTTC. It codes for CASRGLAGGREQFF.

The chain recombines TRBV27 with TRBJ2-6, with D unresolved. The CDR3 is made up of 14 amino acids. Per germline, CDR1 MNHEY and CDR2 SMNVEV (reference sequence). The germline V and J ends were trimmed by 2 bases and 0 bases, with 2 bases remaining between them. CDR3 DNA: TGTGCCAGCAGTTTAAACTCTGGGGCCAACGTCCTGACTTTC. This gives the protein CASSLNSGANVLTF.

This rearrangement joins TRBV9 to TRBJ1-5; D remains ambiguous. Trimming took 0 bases from V and 4 from J, leaving 8 bases between them. The CDR3 totals 14 residues. CDR1 is SGDLS, CDR2 YYNGEE, per germline. Here the CDR3 reads CASSVGAINQPQHF. CDR3 DNA: TGTGCCAGCAGCGTAGGGGCGATTAATCAGCCCCAGCATTTT.

Comment on this clone: One end of the junction varies from germline; a read error may be responsible. The chain carries TRBV30 and TRBJ1-2, with no clear D. The germline gives CDR1 GTSNPN, CDR2 SVGIG (reference sequence). This CDR3 contains 13 residues. For the CDR3, the DNA is TGTGCCTGGTCCTTAGGATCTAACTCTGGCTACACCTTC. Protein product: CAWSLGSNSGYTF.

The sample holds a few counts of this clone. A junction boundary mismatches the germline segment, possibly from a read error. The rearrangement joins TRBV29-1 to TRBJ2-7; D is perhaps TRBD1 (6 bases). This CDR3 region has 12 residues. Germline V gives CDR1 SQVTM, CDR2 ANQGSEA. This CDR3 is CSVDQGSFEQYF. The DNA of the CDR3 is TGCAGCGTTGATCAGGGGTCCTTCGAGCAGTACTTC.

In this sample, this clone turned up once. V gene TRBV30 combines with J gene TRBJ2-4; perhaps TRBD2 as D (6 bases). Trimming shortened V by 0 bases and J by 2 bases, and 8 bases separated the two germline ends. CDR3 length: 14 amino acids. CDR1 and CDR2 from the germline V gene are GTSNPN and SVGIG (reference sequence). The CDR3 is CAWSVGGTKNIQYF. The CDR3 DNA is TGTGCCTGGAGTGTCGGGGGTACCAAAAACATTCAGTACTTC.

CDR3 coding DNA: TGTGCCAGCAGCTTACAGAGCACAGATACGCAGTATTTT. This gives the protein CASSLQSTDTQYF. The rearrangement joins TRBV5-6 to TRBJ2-3; D call uncertain. The CDR3 has 13 residues. CDR1 and CDR2 (germline): SGHDT, YYEEEE. V was cut by 2 bases and J by 0 bases, with 4 bases left in between.

The chain employs TRBV5-6 and TRBJ1-4; 9 bases align to TRBD1. Germline trimming cut 3 bases from V and 5 bases from J; bases unmatched to any gene: 11. The CDR3 length is 17 residues. CDR1 SGHDT and CDR2 YYEEEE come from the germline V gene. CDR3 region: CASSSSRDRESNEKLFF. DNA for the CDR3: TGTGCCAGCAGCTCGTCCCGGGACAGGGAGTCGAATGAAAAACTGTTTTTT.

The V and J genes are TRBV7-9 and TRBJ1-6; no clear D gene. The CDR3 contains 12 residues. The germline V gene encodes CDR1 SEHNR and CDR2 FQNEAQ (reference sequence). Trimming took 0 bases from V and 8 from J, leaving 2 bases between them. The CDR3 region is CASSLADSPLHF. CDR3 sequence (DNA): TGTGCCAGCAGCTTAGCGGATTCACCCCTCCACTTT.

CDR3 DNA: TGCAGCGTAATGCCCCCCCCGACTAGCGGGGGCCACACAGATACGCAGTATTTT. Translation gives CSVMPPPTSGGHTDTQYF. The rearrangement uses TRBV29-1 and TRBJ2-3; TRBD2 matches 12 bases. The germline V gene has CDR1 SQVTM and CDR2 ANQGSEA. V lost 6 bases, J lost 2 bases, and 15 bases stayed unmatched. The CDR3 runs 18 residues.

This clone has a handful of counts. This sequence joins TRBV29-1 and TRBJ2-1; maybe TRBD2 (6 bases). Germline-derived CDR1 and CDR2 are SQVTM and ANQGSEA. V was clipped by 7 bases and J by 8 bases, with 15 bases between them. CDR3 length equals 12 residues. The CDR3 nucleotides are TGCAGCGGGGAAACGGGACTTTATGAGCAGTTCTTC. Protein sequence: CSGETGLYEQFF.

The sample holds a few counts of this clone. The chain uses TRBV7-9 and TRBJ2-1; 8 bases are shared with TRBD1. The V segment lost 1 base and the J segment 8 bases; nucleotides outside the gene matches: 10. Germline CDR1 is SEHNR and CDR2 is FQNEAQ (reference sequence). The CDR3 has 16 amino acids. This CDR3 reads CASSLDPWTGSHEQFF. The DNA for the CDR3 is TGTGCCAGCAGCTTAGATCCGTGGACAGGGTCGCATGAGCAGTTCTTC.

On this clone: This CDR3 fails to terminate in the conserved phenylalanine or tryptophan, so it likely reflects a read error. This sequence joins TRBV18 and TRBJ1-2; 9 nucleotides align to TRBD1. The CDR3 runs 16 residues. After removal of 5 bases from V and 5 bases from J, the junction contained 12 bases not matched to a gene. CDR1 KGHSH and CDR2 LQKENI come from the germline V gene. DNA for the CDR3: TGTGCCAGCTCAAGAAGCCGGGACAGGGAGAGGTATGGCTACACCTAC. It codes for CASSRSRDRERYGYTY.

DNA of the CDR3: TGTGCCAGCAGCTTTTTTGTGACCGGGGAGCTGTTTTTT. Its translation: CASSFFVTGELFF. The chain couples TRBV5-4 to TRBJ2-2; D gene uncertain. The CDR3 contains 13 residues. Deletions cut 2 bases from V and 5 bases from J, with 7 bases between. Germline loops: CDR1 SGHNT, CDR2 YYREEE (reference sequence).

The chain recombines TRBV2 with TRBJ1-2, with unresolved D. The V gene lost 9 bases and the J gene lost 1 base, with 6 bases spanning the gap. CDR1 is SNHLY and CDR2 is FYNNEI in the germline V gene. The CDR3 spans 11 residues. The CDR3 bases are TGTGCCAGTCGAGATAACTATGGCTACACCTTC. Its protein is CASRDNYGYTF.

This clone occurred a few times. The genes are TRBV2 and TRBJ2-5; D not resolved. This CDR3 is built from 15 residues. V was trimmed by 2 bases and J by 1 base, leaving 11 bases between them. The germline CDR1 and CDR2 sequences are SNHLY and FYNNEI. This CDR3 is CASSEQSGSQETQYF. DNA of the CDR3: TGTGCCAGCAGTGAACAATCCGGCAGCCAAGAGACCCAGTACTTC.

This clone was seen a single time. The rearrangement uses TRBV5-1 and TRBJ1-2, with 8 nucleotides matching TRBD1. This CDR3 contains 14 residues. The germline V gene has CDR1 SGHRS and CDR2 YFSETQ. V gave up 3 bases and J gave up 7 bases; unmatched junction bases: 8. The CDR3 DNA reads as TGCGCCAGCAGCTCGGGGACAGGTGAGGGTGGCTACACCTTC. Translated: CASSSGTGEGGYTF.

This clone was observed at least ten times. The chain joins TRBV6-5 to TRBJ2-7; D unclear. The germline V and J ends were trimmed by 4 bases and 3 bases, with 13 bases remaining between them. The CDR3 spans 14 residues. Germline loops: CDR1 MNHEY, CDR2 SVGAGI. In DNA form, the CDR3 reads TGTGCCAGCAGTTCCATCTCACACGGCTACGAGCAGTACTTC. This codes for CASSSISHGYEQYF.

This clone was recorded a few times. The chain has TRBV11-3 and TRBJ2-3, with TRBD2 as a possible D gene (5 bases). V was cut by 1 base and J by 1 base, with 9 bases left in between. The CDR3 length is 15 residues. Germline CDR1 SGHNT, CDR2 YENEEA. The CDR3 nucleotides are TGTGCCAGCAGCTTAGCGGGGAGCCGCACAGATACGCAGTATTTT. Translating it yields CASSLAGSRTDTQYF.

The J gene is TRBJ1-2, the V gene TRBV5-1, with TRBD1 matching 8 bases. CDR1 and CDR2 (germline): SGHRS, YFSETQ. The CDR3 runs to 14 residues. Trimming took 4 bases from V and 4 from J; bases not matched to a gene: 6. CDR3: CASSVGQGGYGYTF. The DNA of the CDR3 is TGCGCCAGCAGCGTCGGACAGGGAGGCTATGGCTACACCTTC.

V usage is TRBV9 and J usage is TRBJ2-5, with 13 bases matching TRBD2. The ends lost 0 bases at V and 4 bases at J; junction bases unmatched: 3. Germline-derived CDR1 and CDR2 are SGDLS and YYNGEE. The CDR3 covers 16 residues. CDR3 nucleotide sequence: TGTGCCAGCAGCGTAGGGGGACTAGCGGGGCGAGAGACCCAGTACTTC. It encodes CASSVGGLAGRETQYF.

The CDR3 DNA follows: TGCAGCGTTGTCGAGAACTATGGCTACACCTTC. As protein: CSVVENYGYTF. V usage is TRBV29-1 and J usage is TRBJ1-2; D remains unclear. Per germline, CDR1 SQVTM and CDR2 ANQGSEA. V shed 4 bases and J shed 2 bases, with 5 bases lying between them. This CDR3 contains 11 residues.

The V and J genes are TRBV30 and TRBJ1-2; tentative D call: TRBD1 (6 bases). This CDR3 is built from 14 residues. The V gene's germline CDR1 is GTSNPN and CDR2 SVGIG (reference sequence). Deletions cut 0 bases from V and 7 bases from J, with 15 bases between. This chain's CDR3 is CAWSVVRGQGGYTF. For the CDR3, the DNA is TGTGCCTGGAGTGTAGTGCGGGGGCAGGGTGGCTACACCTTC.

Here the CDR3 reads CASSYLGADTQYF. CDR3 bases: TGTGCCAGCAGTTATCTTGGGGCAGATACGCAGTATTTT. V gene TRBV6-5 combines with J gene TRBJ2-3; D unclear. Trimming stripped 3 bases from V and 4 bases from J, with 8 bases between. The CDR3 has 13 residues. Per germline, CDR1 MNHEY and CDR2 SVGAGI.

In this sample, this clone turned up once. The chain carries TRBV6-5 and TRBJ1-2; D perhaps matches TRBD1 (5 bases). CDR3 size: 12 residues. Trimming stripped 7 bases from V and 3 bases from J, with 9 bases between. The germline V gene has CDR1 MNHEY and CDR2 SVGAGI. CDR3 amino acids: CASTRGDYGYTF. DNA for the CDR3: TGTGCCAGCACTCGGGGGGACTATGGCTACACCTTC.